This T cell receptor (beta chain) was identified during a study of CD8 T cells in Susac syndrome. The RNA, roughly 0.45 to 1 ug, was put through reverse transcription using random hexamers. A multiplex approach, immunoSEQ multiplex PCR, amplified TCR beta CDR3 across 54 Vbeta and 13 Jbeta. TCRdb reprocessed the immunoSEQ multiplex PCR reads via MiXCR and lists one record per CDR3 protein. This table holds some 200,000 distinct CDR3 sequences, 85% to 95% found once. Sequences were obtained from CD4+ T cells from PBMCs. The receptor's source is a human donor in good health.

The CDR3 sequence is CASRERPDQETQYF. Written as DNA, the CDR3 is TGTGCCAGCAGGGAGAGACCAGACCAAGAGACCCAGTACTTC. The genes are TRBV12-3 or TRBV12-4 and TRBJ2-5; no clear D. This CDR3 has 14 residues. Trimming removed 6 bases from V and 0 bases from J, with 11 bases in between.